This T cell receptor (beta chain) was documented in a study of monozygotic twins with inflammatory bowel disease. The CDR3 runs 14 residues. The germline CDR1 and CDR2 sequences are SGHRS and YFSETQ. After re-calling the 5' RACE reads, TCRdb lists one entry per CDR3 protein, DNA absent. In total, the table holds roughly 300,000 distinct CDR3 sequences. This rearrangement joins TRBV5-1 to TRBJ1-1; the D gene TCRdb calls, TRBD1, cannot be checked with no DNA. Sequences were obtained from blood. The sequence came from a human donor with ulcerative colitis or Crohn's disease, or a healthy co-twin of an affected twin (not recorded which). The CDR3 reads CASSQTGTGGEAFF.